This T cell receptor (beta chain) was obtained from a study of regulatory T cells in long-lasting Graves disease. Study observations and caveats: The work looked only at peripheral blood and did not look at thyroid tissue. Accuracy may have been reduced by the small sample size.

Described time point: newly diagnosed GD, antithyroid drugs for less than 3 months. PBMCs provided the RNA from which the TCR library was made. Both iRepertoire HTBI primers and Arm-PCR of CDR3 regions were used to build the TCR beta libraries. Using its own MiXCR run on the multiplex PCR reads, TCRdb lists one record per CDR3 protein. The table records 350,000 to 450,000 distinct CDR3 sequences, just under 15% of them present only once. About this clonotype itself: Antigen unknown.

CDR1 and CDR2 from the germline V gene are GTSNPN and SVGIG (reference sequence). V shed 0 bases and J shed 6 bases, with 15 bases lying between them. The CDR3 consists of 14 residues. The same data also went into a second study, on T cells in Graves' hyperthyroidism and ophthalmopathy.

This receptor was identified in a woman in her twenties or thirties with Graves disease. This chain joins TRBV30 and TRBJ2-7; the D gene is possibly TRBD1 (6 bases). Sequenced material: peripheral blood mononuclear cells (PBMCs), taken at new diagnosis, from a patient treated with antithyroid drugs. CDR3 coding DNA: TGTGCCTGGAGTGTTGGGGCAGGGGATGGCGAGCAGTACTTC. It yields the protein CAWSVGAGDGEQYF.